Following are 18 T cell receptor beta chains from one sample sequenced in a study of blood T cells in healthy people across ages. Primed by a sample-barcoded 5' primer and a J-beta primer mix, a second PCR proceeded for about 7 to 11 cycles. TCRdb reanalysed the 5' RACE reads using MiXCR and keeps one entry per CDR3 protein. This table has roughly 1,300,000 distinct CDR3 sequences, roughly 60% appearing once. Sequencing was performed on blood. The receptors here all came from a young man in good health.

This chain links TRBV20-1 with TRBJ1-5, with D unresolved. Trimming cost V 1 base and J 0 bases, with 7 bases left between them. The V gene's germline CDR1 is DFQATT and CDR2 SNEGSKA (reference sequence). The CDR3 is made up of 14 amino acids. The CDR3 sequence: CSARGSHSNQPQHF. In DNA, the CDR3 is TGCAGTGCTAGAGGCTCACATAGCAATCAGCCCCAGCATTTT.

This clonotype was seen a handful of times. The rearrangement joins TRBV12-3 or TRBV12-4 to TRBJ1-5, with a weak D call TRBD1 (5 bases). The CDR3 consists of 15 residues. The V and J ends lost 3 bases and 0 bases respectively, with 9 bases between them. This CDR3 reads CASSFRQGSNQPQHF. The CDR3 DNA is TGTGCCAGCAGTTTCCGCCAGGGTAGCAATCAGCCCCAGCATTTT.

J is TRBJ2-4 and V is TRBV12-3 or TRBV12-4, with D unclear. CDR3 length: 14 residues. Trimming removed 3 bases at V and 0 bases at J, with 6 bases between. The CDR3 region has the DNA TGTGCCAGCAGTTTCCCGGGAGCCAAAAACATTCAGTACTTC. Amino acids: CASSFPGAKNIQYF.

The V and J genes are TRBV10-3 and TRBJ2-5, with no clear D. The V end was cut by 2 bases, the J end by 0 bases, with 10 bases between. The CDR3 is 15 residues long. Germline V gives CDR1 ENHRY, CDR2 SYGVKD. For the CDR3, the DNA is TGTGCCATCAGTGAGACCAACTTAGACCAAGAGACCCAGTACTTC. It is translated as CAISETNLDQETQYF.

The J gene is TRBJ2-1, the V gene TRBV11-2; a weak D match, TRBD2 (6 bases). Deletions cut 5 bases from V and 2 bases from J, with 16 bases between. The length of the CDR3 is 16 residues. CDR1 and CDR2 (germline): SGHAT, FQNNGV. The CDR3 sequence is CASSPLHGGTYNEQFF. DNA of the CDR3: TGTGCCAGCAGCCCACTACATGGCGGGACCTACAATGAGCAGTTCTTC.

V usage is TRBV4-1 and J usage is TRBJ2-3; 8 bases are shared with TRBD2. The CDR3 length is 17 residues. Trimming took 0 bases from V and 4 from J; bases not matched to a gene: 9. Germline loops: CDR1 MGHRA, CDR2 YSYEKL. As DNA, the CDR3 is TGCGCCAGCAGCCAAGAGAGCCCCGGGACTAGTGCAGATACGCAGTATTTT. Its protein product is CASSQESPGTSADTQYF.

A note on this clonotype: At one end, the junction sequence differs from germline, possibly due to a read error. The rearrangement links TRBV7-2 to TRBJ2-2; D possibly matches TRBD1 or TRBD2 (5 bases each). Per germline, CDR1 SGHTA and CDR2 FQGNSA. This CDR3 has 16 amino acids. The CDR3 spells CANSLAGGANTGELFF. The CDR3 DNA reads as TGTGCCAACAGCTTAGCTGGGGGAGCGAACACCGGGGAGCTGTTTTTT.

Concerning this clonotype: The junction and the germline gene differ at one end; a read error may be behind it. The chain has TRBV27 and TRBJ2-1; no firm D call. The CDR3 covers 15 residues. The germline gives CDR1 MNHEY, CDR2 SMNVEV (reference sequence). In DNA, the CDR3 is TGTGCCGGCAGTTCAATACTGGGTCTTGCAAATGAGCAGTTCTTC. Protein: CAGSSILGLANEQFF.

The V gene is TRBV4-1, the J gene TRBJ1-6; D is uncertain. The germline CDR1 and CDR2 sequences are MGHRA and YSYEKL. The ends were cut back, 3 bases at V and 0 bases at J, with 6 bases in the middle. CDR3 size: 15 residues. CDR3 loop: CASSHGSSYNSPLHF. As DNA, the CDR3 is TGCGCCAGCAGCCACGGGAGCTCCTATAATTCACCCCTCCACTTT.

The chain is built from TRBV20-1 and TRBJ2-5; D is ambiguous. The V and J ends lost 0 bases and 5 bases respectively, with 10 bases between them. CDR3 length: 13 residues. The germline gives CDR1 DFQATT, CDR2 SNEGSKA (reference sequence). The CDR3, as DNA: TGCAGTGCTAGAGATTACTTGCCGGAGACCCAGTACTTC. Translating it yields CSARDYLPETQYF.

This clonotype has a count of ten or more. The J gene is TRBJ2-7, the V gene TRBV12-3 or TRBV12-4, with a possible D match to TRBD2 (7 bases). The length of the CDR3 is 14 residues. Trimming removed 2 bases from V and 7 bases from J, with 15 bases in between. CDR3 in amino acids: CASSLTGGRREQYF. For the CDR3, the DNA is TGTGCCAGCAGTTTAACCGGGGGGCGCAGAGAGCAGTACTTC.

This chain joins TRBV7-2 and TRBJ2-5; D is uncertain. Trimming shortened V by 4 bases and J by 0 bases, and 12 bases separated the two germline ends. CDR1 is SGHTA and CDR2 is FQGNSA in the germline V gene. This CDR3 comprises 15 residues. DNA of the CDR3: TGTGCCAGCAGCTCAATCTTCGGCGACCAAGAGACCCAGTACTTC. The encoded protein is CASSSIFGDQETQYF.

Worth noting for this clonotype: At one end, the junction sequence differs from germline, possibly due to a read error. The CDR3 reads CSAGGDAQYF. CDR3 coding DNA: TGCAGCGCCGGGGGAGATGCGCAGTATTTT. This chain links TRBV29-1 with TRBJ2-3, with D possibly matching TRBD2 (6 bases). This CDR3 has 10 amino acids. Germline V gives CDR1 SQVTM, CDR2 ANQGSEA.

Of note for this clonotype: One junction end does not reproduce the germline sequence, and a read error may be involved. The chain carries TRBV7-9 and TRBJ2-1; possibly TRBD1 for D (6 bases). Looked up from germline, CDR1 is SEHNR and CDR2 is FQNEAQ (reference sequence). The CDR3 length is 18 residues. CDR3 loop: CASSLGPRGVFSYNERFF. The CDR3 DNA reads TGTGCCAGCAGCTTAGGGCCCAGGGGTGTTTTCTCCTACAATGAGCGGTTCTTC.

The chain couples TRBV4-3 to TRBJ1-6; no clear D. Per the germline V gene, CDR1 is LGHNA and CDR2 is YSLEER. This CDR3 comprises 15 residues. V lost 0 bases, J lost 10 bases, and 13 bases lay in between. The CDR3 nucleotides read TGCGCCAGCAGCCAAGATCCCCAGGCGCGATCACCCCTCCACTTT. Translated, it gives CASSQDPQARSPLHF.

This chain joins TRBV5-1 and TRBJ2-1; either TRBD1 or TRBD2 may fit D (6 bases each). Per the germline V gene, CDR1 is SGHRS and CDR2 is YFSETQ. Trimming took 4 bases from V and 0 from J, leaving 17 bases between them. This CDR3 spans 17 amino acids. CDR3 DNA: TGCGCCAGCAGCCTCCGGGGGCGACTCCTCTCCTACAATGAGCAGTTCTTC. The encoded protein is CASSLRGRLLSYNEQFF.

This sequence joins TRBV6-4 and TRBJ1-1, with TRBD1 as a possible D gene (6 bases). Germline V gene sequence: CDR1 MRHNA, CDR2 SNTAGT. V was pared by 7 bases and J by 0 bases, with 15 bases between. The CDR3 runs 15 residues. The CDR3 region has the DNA TGTGCCAGCAAGGCCGGGGGCGGGGTGAACACTGAAGCTTTCTTT. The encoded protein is CASKAGGGVNTEAFF.

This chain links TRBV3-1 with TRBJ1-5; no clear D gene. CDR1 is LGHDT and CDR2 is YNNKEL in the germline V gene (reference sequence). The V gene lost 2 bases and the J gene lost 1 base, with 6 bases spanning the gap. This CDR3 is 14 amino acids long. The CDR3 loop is CASSQTSSNQPQHF. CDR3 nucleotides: TGTGCCAGCAGCCAAACCTCGAGCAATCAGCCCCAGCATTTT.